What follows are 2 T cell receptor beta chains derived from one specimen sequenced in a study of blood T cell repertoires in COVID-19. TCRdb's copy holds only in-frame clones and misses some; the assay was immunoSEQ multiplex PCR. This table has under 200,000 clones, 75% to 95% appearing once. The sequencing input was peripheral blood. These receptors were obtained from a man aged 50 to 60 with acute or convalescent COVID-19.

Only one count was recorded for this clone. The rearrangement uses TRBV30 and TRBJ1-1; D perhaps matches TRBD1 (5 bases). The CDR3 loop spans 11 amino acids. From germline, CDR1 is GTSNPN and CDR2 SVGIG (reference sequence). Trimming cost V 7 bases and J 4 bases, with 10 bases left between them. The CDR3 DNA is TGTGCCTCCAGGGTAGGCACTGAAGCTTTCTTT. It specifies CASRVGTEAFF.

The chain links TRBV27 to TRBJ1-5; D remains ambiguous. This CDR3 comprises 15 residues. Germline V gene lookup returns CDR1 MNHEY and CDR2 SMNVEV (reference sequence). The germline V and J ends were trimmed by 0 bases and 6 bases, with 12 bases remaining between them. The CDR3 DNA sequence: TGTGCCAGCAGTTTATCCTCCGCGGTACTTCAGCCCCAGCATTTT. Its translation: CASSLSSAVLQPQHF.